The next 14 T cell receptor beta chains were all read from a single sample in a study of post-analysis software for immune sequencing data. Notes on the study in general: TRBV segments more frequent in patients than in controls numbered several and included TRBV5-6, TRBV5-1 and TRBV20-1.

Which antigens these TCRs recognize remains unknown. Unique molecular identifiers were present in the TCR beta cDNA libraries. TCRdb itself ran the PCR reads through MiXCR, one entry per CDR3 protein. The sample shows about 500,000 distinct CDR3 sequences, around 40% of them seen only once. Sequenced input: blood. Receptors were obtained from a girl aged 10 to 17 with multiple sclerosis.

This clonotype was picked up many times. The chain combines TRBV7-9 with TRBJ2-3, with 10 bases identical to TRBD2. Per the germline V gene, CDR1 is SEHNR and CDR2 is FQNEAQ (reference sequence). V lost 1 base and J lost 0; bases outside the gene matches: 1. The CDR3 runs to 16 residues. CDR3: CASSLVLAGSTDTQYF. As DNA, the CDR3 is TGTGCCAGCAGCTTAGTACTAGCGGGGAGCACAGATACGCAGTATTTT.

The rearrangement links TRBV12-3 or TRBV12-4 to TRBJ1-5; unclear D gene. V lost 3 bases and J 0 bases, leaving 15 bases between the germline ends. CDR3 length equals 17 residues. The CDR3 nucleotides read TGTGCCAGCAGTTTGTGGGGATCGGGCTTTAGCAATCAGCCCCAGCATTTT. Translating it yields CASSLWGSGFSNQPQHF.

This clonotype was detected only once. The CDR3 region has the DNA TGCGCCAGCAGCCAAGGAAGGGCGGGAGGCCACGAGCAGTACTTC. Its protein is CASSQGRAGGHEQYF. This sequence joins TRBV4-1 and TRBJ2-7, with 8 bases that match TRBD2. Germline V lookup: CDR1 MGHRA, CDR2 YSYEKL. The CDR3 has 15 amino acids. V lost 1 base, J lost 5 bases, and 7 bases stayed unmatched.

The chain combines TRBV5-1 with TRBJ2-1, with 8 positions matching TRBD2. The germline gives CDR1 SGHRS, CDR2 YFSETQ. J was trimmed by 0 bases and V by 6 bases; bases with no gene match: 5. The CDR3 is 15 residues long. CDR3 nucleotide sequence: TGCGCCAGCACCAATAGCGGGACCTCCTACAATGAGCAGTTCTTC. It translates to CASTNSGTSYNEQFF. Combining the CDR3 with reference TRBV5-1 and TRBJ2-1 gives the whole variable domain KAGVTQTPRYLIKTRGQQVTLSCSPISGHRSVSWYQQTPGQGLQFLFEYFSETQRNKGNFPGRFSGRQFSNSRSEMNVSTLELGDSALYLCASTNSGTSYNEQFFGPGTRLTVL.

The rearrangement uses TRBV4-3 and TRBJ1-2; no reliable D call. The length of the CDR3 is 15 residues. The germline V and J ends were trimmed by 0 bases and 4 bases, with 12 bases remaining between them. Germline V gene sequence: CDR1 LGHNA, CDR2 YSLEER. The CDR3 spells CASSQDIRGGYGYTF. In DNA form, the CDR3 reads TGCGCCAGCAGCCAAGATATACGGGGTGGCTATGGCTACACCTTC.

CDR3 in DNA: TGTGCCAGCAGCTTAATTCACTTTCCAGATACGCAGTATTTT. This sequence encodes CASSLIHFPDTQYF. V is TRBV7-9 and J is TRBJ2-3; D remains unclear. V lost 2 bases, J lost 4 bases, and 10 bases lay in between. The CDR3 loop spans 14 amino acids. Germline loops: CDR1 SEHNR, CDR2 FQNEAQ (reference sequence).

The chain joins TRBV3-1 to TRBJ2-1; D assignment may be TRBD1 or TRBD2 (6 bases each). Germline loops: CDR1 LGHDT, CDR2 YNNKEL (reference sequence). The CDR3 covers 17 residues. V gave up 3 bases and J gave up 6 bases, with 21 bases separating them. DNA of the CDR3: TGTGCCAGCAGCCAGGCCTCACGGGGGCTTAGGGGCAATGAGCAGTTCTTC. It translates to CASSQASRGLRGNEQFF.

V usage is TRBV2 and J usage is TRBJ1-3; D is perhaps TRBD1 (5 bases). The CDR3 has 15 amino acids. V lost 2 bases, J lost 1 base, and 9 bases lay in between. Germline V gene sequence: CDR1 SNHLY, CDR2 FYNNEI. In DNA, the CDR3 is TGTGCCAGCAGTGAACAGGGAAGGTCTGGAAACACCATATATTTT. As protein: CASSEQGRSGNTIYF.

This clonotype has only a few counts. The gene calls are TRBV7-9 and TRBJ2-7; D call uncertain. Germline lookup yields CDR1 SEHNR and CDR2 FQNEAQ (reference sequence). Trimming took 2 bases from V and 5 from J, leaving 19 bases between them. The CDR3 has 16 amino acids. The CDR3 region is CASSLLWASIPDEQYF. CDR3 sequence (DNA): TGTGCCAGCAGCTTACTTTGGGCGAGCATACCGGACGAGCAGTACTTC.

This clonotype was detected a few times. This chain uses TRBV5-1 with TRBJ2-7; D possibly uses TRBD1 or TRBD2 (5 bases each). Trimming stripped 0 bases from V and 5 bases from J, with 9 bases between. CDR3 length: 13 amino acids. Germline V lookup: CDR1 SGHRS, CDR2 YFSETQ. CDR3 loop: CASSLAGSDEQYF. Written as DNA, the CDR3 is TGCGCCAGCAGCTTGGCAGGGAGTGACGAGCAGTACTTC.

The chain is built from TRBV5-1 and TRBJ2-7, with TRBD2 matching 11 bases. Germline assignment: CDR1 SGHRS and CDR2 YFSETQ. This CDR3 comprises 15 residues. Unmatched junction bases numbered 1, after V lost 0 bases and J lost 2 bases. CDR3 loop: CASSLEGLAAYEQYF. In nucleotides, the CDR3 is TGCGCCAGCAGCTTGGAGGGACTAGCGGCCTACGAGCAGTACTTC. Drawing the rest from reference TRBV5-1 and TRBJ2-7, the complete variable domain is KAGVTQTPRYLIKTRGQQVTLSCSPISGHRSVSWYQQTPGQGLQFLFEYFSETQRNKGNFPGRFSGRQFSNSRSEMNVSTLELGDSALYLCASSLEGLAAYEQYFGPGTRLTVT.

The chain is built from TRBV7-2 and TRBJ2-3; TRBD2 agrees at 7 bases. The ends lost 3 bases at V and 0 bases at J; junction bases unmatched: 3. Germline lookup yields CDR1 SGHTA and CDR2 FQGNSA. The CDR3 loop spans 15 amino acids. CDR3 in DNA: TGTGCCAGCAGCTTCGGGACTACTAGCACAGATACGCAGTATTTT. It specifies CASSFGTTSTDTQYF.

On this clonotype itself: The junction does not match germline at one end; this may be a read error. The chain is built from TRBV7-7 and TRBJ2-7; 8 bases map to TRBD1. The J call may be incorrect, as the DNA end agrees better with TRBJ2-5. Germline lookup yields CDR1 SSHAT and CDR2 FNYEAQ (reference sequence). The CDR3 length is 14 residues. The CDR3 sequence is CASSAGQGWETQYF. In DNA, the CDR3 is TGTGCTAGCAGCGCCGGACAGGGCTGGGAGACCCAGTACTTC.

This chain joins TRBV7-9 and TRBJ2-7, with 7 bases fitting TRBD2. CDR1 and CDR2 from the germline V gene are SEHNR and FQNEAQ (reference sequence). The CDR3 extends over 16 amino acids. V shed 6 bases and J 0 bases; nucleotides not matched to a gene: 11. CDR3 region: CASRPWEGHFSYEQYF. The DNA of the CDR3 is TGTGCCAGCAGACCGTGGGAGGGGCACTTCTCCTACGAGCAGTACTTC.